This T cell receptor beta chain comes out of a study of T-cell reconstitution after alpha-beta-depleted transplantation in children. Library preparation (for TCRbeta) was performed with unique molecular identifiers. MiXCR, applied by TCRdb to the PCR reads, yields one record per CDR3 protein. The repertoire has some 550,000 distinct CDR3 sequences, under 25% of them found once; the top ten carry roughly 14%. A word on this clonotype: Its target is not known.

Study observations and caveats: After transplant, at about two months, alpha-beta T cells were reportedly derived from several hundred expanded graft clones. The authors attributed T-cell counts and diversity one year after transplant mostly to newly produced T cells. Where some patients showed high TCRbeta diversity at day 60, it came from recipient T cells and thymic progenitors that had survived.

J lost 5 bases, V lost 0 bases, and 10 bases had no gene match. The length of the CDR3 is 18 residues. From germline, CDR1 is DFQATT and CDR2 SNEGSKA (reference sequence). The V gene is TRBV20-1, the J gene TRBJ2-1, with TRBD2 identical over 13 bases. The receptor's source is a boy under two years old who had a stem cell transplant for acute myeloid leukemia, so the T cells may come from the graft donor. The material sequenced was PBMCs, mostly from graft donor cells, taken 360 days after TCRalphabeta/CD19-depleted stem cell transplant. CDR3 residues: CSARDLTSGGRINNEQFF. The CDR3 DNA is TGCAGTGCTAGAGATCTGACTAGCGGGGGGCGGATTAACAATGAGCAGTTCTTC.